This T cell receptor beta chain came from a study of CD8+CD57+ T cells in acquired aplastic anemia. On the study more broadly: Sorted CD4+ and CD8+ cells gave a mean 3.2 ug DNA, range about 0.2 to 27.4 ug.

Study-wide results and limits: The study found no significant CD8+ Simpson's diversity difference between patients and controls. Patients shared around 31 CD8+ CDR3 sequences with controls.

In germline, CDR1 is LGHDT, CDR2 YNNKEL (reference sequence). Trimming stripped 3 bases from V and 10 bases from J, with 10 bases between. This CDR3 contains 12 residues. The use of genomic DNA as template underpinned the TCR beta VDJ and CDR3 profiling. Each CDR3 protein gets one entry after TCRdb re-called the reads with MiXCR. The profile covers under 200,000 distinct CDR3 sequences, with about half appearing a single time and about 1.8% taken by the ten largest. Patients who underwent sequencing had shown CD8+CD57+ cell expansion by flow cytometry. Among the patients, all had severe acquired aplastic anemia. Of note for this clonotype: Its antigen is unidentified.

Sample: sorted CD4+, CD8+, or CD8+CD57+ T cells (not recorded which) from PBMCs. The chain carries TRBV3-1 and TRBJ2-1; weak D call: TRBD2 (6 bases). This TCR was sampled from a human donor with aplastic anemia. The CDR3 bases are TGTGCCAGCAGCCATAGTGGAGGGGAGCAGTTCTTC. Amino acid sequence: CASSHSGGEQFF.